This T cell receptor (beta chain) is drawn from a study of blood T cell repertoires in COVID-19. The V gene's germline CDR1 is SGHTA and CDR2 FQGNSA. Trimming left V 2 bases short and J 4 bases short, with 9 bases between. The CDR3 consists of 14 residues. TCRdb's copy holds only in-frame clones and misses some; the assay was immunoSEQ multiplex PCR. The data show about 130,000 clones, approximately 89% seen once. The table lists this clone with a count of one. The source is a human donor in a cohort sampled during active COVID-19. J is TRBJ2-1 and V is TRBV7-2, with a weak D call TRBD2 (5 bases). Sequencing used peripheral blood. CDR3 residues: CASSLSPGYNEQFF. DNA for the CDR3: TGTGCCAGCAGCTTAAGTCCGGGGTACAATGAGCAGTTCTTC.